This T cell receptor beta chain originates from a study of blood T cell repertoires in COVID-19 (dated by TCRdb to 2020 to 2022). About the study as a whole: Samples covering the acute and convalescent phases of COVID-19 were provided by collaborators in the United States, Italy and Spain. A de-identified subject ID, COVID-19 status, age in years and sex were almost always included in the sample metadata. The repertoires were made available in a free public database intended to serve as a resource for research on the immune response to SARS-CoV-2. Subjects who had been exposed to COVID-19, were actively infected with it, or had recovered from it provided the deeply sampled blood TCRbeta repertoires that made up the dataset. Where HLA class I and class II types were available, the types were taken from metadata supplied by the sample provider, not from assay-based typing. The prospective study material was composed of cDNA or gDNA derived from T cells, B-cell-depleted T cells, or PBMCs. The samples were drawn from the first 160 participants of the ongoing ImmuneRACE study and from some 1,300 subjects provided by 6 global collaborators. What the authors observed across the whole study: The quantity of clinical and demographic metadata differed by source and by participant and was supplied without curation.

TCRbeta CDR3 regions were amplified from genomic DNA by means of the immunoSEQ Assay, a bias-controlled multiplex PCR. For the original study's pipeline: The number of nucleated cells in each sample was estimated by amplification of reference gene primers within the assay. To quantify the absolute abundance of each unique TCRbeta CDR3 rearrangement, sequence reads were collapsed and filtered. For each sample, productive Simpson clonality was calculated by taking the square root of Simpson's diversity index across productive rearrangements. TCRdb mirrors the immuneACCESS table, restricted to in-frame sequences. Some clones are absent from its copies; in checked studies, under half trace to an unresolved V gene, and the reason for the others is unknown. D and trimming were read from the DNA, whereas the V and J calls and clone size are those reported in that table. The sample contains under 75,000 clones, around 67% of them found a single time. In total, the top ten clones hold roughly 23% of the sample.

This clone was detected only a few times. No cognate antigen has been identified for it. No base quality information exists; no much larger clone differs at one position. The collaborating institutions used their own protocols to collect whole blood in K2EDTA tubes. Collaborator samples were shipped for TCRbeta analysis as frozen whole blood, isolated PBMCs, or DNA extracted from either sample type. The germline V gene yields LGHNA for CDR1 and YNFKEQ for CDR2. For this chain, trimming is 0 bases at the V end and 2 bases at the J end, and the number of junction bases without a gene match is 4. The CDR3, cysteine through valine, is 15 amino acids long. Only the CDR3 region is kept as DNA, spanning 45 bases read in frame from base 1.

The specimen sequenced was peripheral blood. The source of this sequence is a man in his sixties with acute or convalescent COVID-19. This chain is built from TRBV4-2 and TRBJ2-7, with 7 bases in between that match TRBD1. For the CDR3, the sequence is CASSQDSGQTYEQYV. The base sequence is TGTGCCAGCAGCCAAGATTCGGGACAGACCTACGAGCAGTACGTC.